The 7 T cell receptor beta chains below all came from one sample that was sequenced in a study of blood T cell repertoires in COVID-19 (dated by TCRdb to 2020 to 2022). The library was obtained by the immunoSEQ multiplex PCR assay. The table was pulled from immuneACCESS by TCRdb, which kept in-frame rearrangements only. Such tables lose some clones; where checked, under half of the loss comes from unresolved V genes, and the rest has no known cause. For this sample the table gives roughly 120,000 clones, of which 85% were detected only once. Of the sample, less than 1.5% is held by the ten largest clones. Sample: peripheral blood. The receptors shown here come from a middle-aged man with acute or convalescent COVID-19.

The chain couples TRBV27 to TRBJ2-7, with TRBD1 as a possible D gene (7 bases). Germline CDR1 and CDR2: MNHEY and SMNVEV (reference sequence). V lost 1 base, J lost 4 bases, and 17 bases lay in between. This CDR3 has 16 residues. The CDR3 is CASSLYRGRTMYEQYF. The CDR3 DNA follows: TGTGCCAGCAGTTTATACAGGGGAAGGACTATGTACGAGCAGTACTTC.

J is TRBJ2-3 and V is TRBV2; D might be TRBD2 (5 bases). V was pared by 3 bases and J by 7 bases, with 20 bases between. In germline, CDR1 is SNHLY, CDR2 FYNNEI. CDR3 size: 16 residues. The DNA of the CDR3 is TGTGCCAGCAGTGAGGCGGGCAGCAGATTCAAGAATACGCAGTATTTT. Protein product: CASSEAGSRFKNTQYF.

This chain connects TRBV12-5 to TRBJ2-7, with TRBD1 identical over 8 bases. Looked up from germline, CDR1 is LGHNT and CDR2 is FRNRAP. The CDR3 length is 17 residues. Trimming removed 1 base from V and 0 bases from J; junction bases left unmatched: 8. CDR3 DNA: TGTGCTAGTGGTTTGGCCCCCTCGACAGGGGTCTCCTACGAGCAGTACTTC. Protein: CASGLAPSTGVSYEQYF.

This chain uses TRBV3-1 (or the pseudogene TRBV3-2) with TRBJ2-1; 7 bases are shared with TRBD2. Germline values: CDR1 LGHDT, CDR2 YNNKEL (reference sequence). CDR3 length: 20 amino acids. V gave up 4 bases and J gave up 6 bases; unmatched junction bases: 24. The CDR3 reads CASSPIIGTPTHWGGNEQFF. For the CDR3, the DNA is TGTGCCAGCAGCCCCATAATCGGGACTCCGACTCATTGGGGGGGCAATGAGCAGTTCTTC.

The chain links TRBV2 to TRBJ1-5; tentative D call: TRBD1 (5 bases). The CDR3 is 13 residues long. The germline V gene has CDR1 SNHLY and CDR2 FYNNEI. V gave up 4 bases and J gave up 1 base, with 5 bases separating them. The CDR3 DNA sequence: TGTGCCAGCAGTGGACAGAGCAATCAGCCCCAGCATTTT. Translating gives CASSGQSNQPQHF.

This sequence joins TRBV11-3 and TRBJ2-3, with 9 nucleotides matching TRBD2. Losses at the gene ends were 4 bases for V and 2 bases for J; bases not matched to a gene: 7. The CDR3 runs to 16 residues. Germline lookup yields CDR1 SGHNT and CDR2 YENEEA. The CDR3 is CASSSDSGSFTDTQYF. Here the CDR3 DNA reads TGTGCCAGCAGCTCAGATAGCGGGAGCTTCACAGATACGCAGTATTTT.

The chain recombines TRBV6-2 or TRBV6-3 with TRBJ1-4; D might be TRBD1 (5 bases). This CDR3 has 14 amino acids. V was trimmed by 2 bases and J by 3 bases, leaving 7 bases between them. Germline V gene lookup returns CDR1 MNHEY and CDR2 SVGEGT. The DNA for the CDR3 is TGTGCCAGCAGTTACGCGGGGGCTAATGAAAAACTGTTTTTT. It yields the protein CASSYAGANEKLFF.